The 29 T cell receptor beta chains presented below share a single source sample, sequenced in a study of blood T cell repertoires in COVID-19. Profiled with immunoSEQ multiplex PCR; TCRdb holds only in-frame clones, not every one. Of about 220,000 clones in the sample, 75% to 90% were seen once. The sequencing input was peripheral blood. The receptors stem from a man aged 30 to 39 who had recovered from COVID-19.

This rearrangement joins TRBV10-3 to TRBJ1-4, with TRBD1 matching 9 bases. The V gene end was trimmed by 6 bases and the J gene end by 2 bases; junction bases not matched to a gene: 4. The CDR3 totals 15 residues. Germline values: CDR1 ENHRY, CDR2 SYGVKD. The CDR3 DNA sequence: TGTGCCATCAGACCCGACAGGGGGACTAATGAAAAACTGTTTTTT. This encodes CAIRPDRGTNEKLFF.

CDR3 nucleotides: TGTGCCAGCAGCTTATCCCCAGCGGGGGAGCGAGAGACCCAGTACTTC. Amino acid sequence: CASSLSPAGERETQYF. The chain recombines TRBV7-9 with TRBJ2-5, with 8 bases identical to TRBD2. Germline-derived CDR1 and CDR2 are SEHNR and FQNEAQ (reference sequence). Trimming removed 2 bases from V and 4 bases from J; junction bases left unmatched: 9. There are 16 residues in the CDR3.

This clone was observed a single time. This chain connects TRBV19 to TRBJ2-5, with D possibly matching TRBD1 (6 bases). Germline CDR1 LNHDA, CDR2 SQIVND (reference sequence). The CDR3 extends over 14 amino acids. Trimming pared 7 bases from V and 5 bases from J, leaving 17 bases between. CDR3 DNA: TGTGCCAGTATCGGTCGGGACATCGGGGAGACCCAGTACTTC. It codes for CASIGRDIGETQYF.

V gene TRBV7-2 combines with J gene TRBJ2-3; maybe TRBD2 (6 bases). The V and J ends lost 5 bases and 8 bases respectively, with 26 bases between them. CDR3 length equals 17 residues. Germline V gene lookup returns CDR1 SGHTA and CDR2 FQGNSA. The CDR3 reads CASSPAGSGGPKGTQYF. The CDR3 DNA sequence: TGTGCCAGCAGCCCGGCGGGTAGCGGTGGACCTAAGGGTACGCAGTATTTT.

The count of this clone is one. The rearrangement links TRBV5-4 to TRBJ2-2; D possibly corresponds to TRBD1 (6 bases). The V end lost 0 bases, the J end lost 6 bases, and 12 bases lay between the germline ends. Germline CDR1 reads SGHNT; CDR2 reads YYREEE (reference sequence). This CDR3 comprises 15 residues. The CDR3 loop reads CASSLDRVIPGELFF. The CDR3 coding sequence is TGTGCCAGCAGCTTGGACAGGGTTATACCCGGGGAGCTGTTTTTT. The full variable domain, rest sourced from reference TRBV5-4 and TRBJ2-2, is ETGVTQSPTHLIKTRGQQVTLRCSSQSGHNTVSWYQQALGQGPQFIFQYYREEENGRGNFPPRFSGLQFPNYSSELNVNALELDDSALYLCASSLDRVIPGELFFGEGSRLTVL.

The chain carries TRBV7-9 and TRBJ2-3; 9 positions match TRBD2. The germline V gene has CDR1 SEHNR and CDR2 FQNEAQ (reference sequence). The CDR3 length is 17 residues. The ends lost 1 base at V and 6 bases at J; junction bases unmatched: 11. As DNA, the CDR3 is TGTGCCAGCAGCTTAGGGTGGGGACTAGCCGAGTCGGATACGCAGTATTTT. This codes for CASSLGWGLAESDTQYF.

V usage is TRBV4-1 and J usage is TRBJ2-5, with TRBD2 as a possible D gene (5 bases). This CDR3 is built from 19 residues. V dropped 0 bases and J dropped 2 bases, with 22 bases sitting between them. Germline loops: CDR1 MGHRA, CDR2 YSYEKL. CDR3 loop: CASSQDTRFYASLQETQYF. The CDR3 region has the DNA TGCGCCAGCAGCCAAGATACTCGGTTTTACGCTAGCCTACAAGAGACCCAGTACTTC.

This clone has only a few counts. This chain connects TRBV4-2 to TRBJ1-1, with 8 bases aligning to TRBD1. The CDR3 is 13 residues long. Germline values: CDR1 LGHNA, CDR2 YNFKEQ. Trimming at V came to 3 bases and at J to 5 bases, leaving 2 bases not matched to a gene. In nucleotides, the CDR3 is TGTGCCAGCAGCCATACAGGGGGGACTGAAGCTTTCTTT. Residues: CASSHTGGTEAFF.

The chain has TRBV10-3 and TRBJ1-5, with TRBD1 matching over 7 bases. V was clipped by 10 bases and J by 0 bases; unmatched bases: 9. This CDR3 contains 15 residues. Germline values: CDR1 ENHRY, CDR2 SYGVKD. The CDR3 DNA is TGTGCCACCACACCAGGACAGGATAGCAATCAGCCCCAGCATTTT. Translation: CATTPGQDSNQPQHF.

The chain recombines TRBV29-1 with TRBJ2-3, with a weak D call TRBD1 (7 bases). Per the germline V gene, CDR1 is SQVTM and CDR2 is ANQGSEA. The germline V and J ends were trimmed by 7 bases and 5 bases, with 22 bases remaining between them. The length of the CDR3 is 15 residues. For the CDR3, the DNA is TGCAGCGCTGGGACTGCGGGGACAGAGAGAGATACGCAGTATTTT. The encoded protein is CSAGTAGTERDTQYF.

The chain couples TRBV6-5 to TRBJ2-7; D is ambiguous. V was clipped by 7 bases and J by 4 bases, with 14 bases between them. The CDR3 extends over 13 amino acids. Germline V gene lookup returns CDR1 MNHEY and CDR2 SVGAGI. The CDR3 DNA sequence: TGTGCCAGCAACCATGACATACATTACGAGCAGTACTTC. It translates to CASNHDIHYEQYF.

Of note for this clone: The germline gene is not matched at one end of the junction; a read error may be the cause. V and J are TRBV29-1 and TRBJ2-7, with TRBD1 as a possible D gene (5 bases). In germline, CDR1 is SQVTM, CDR2 ANQGSEA. This CDR3 contains 12 residues. DNA of the CDR3: TGCAGCGTTAACAAGGGGCCCTACGAGAAGTACTTC. Translation gives CSVNKGPYEKYF.

The V and J genes are TRBV9 and TRBJ2-1; 9 bases match TRBD2. Germline-derived CDR1 and CDR2 are SGDLS and YYNGEE. The CDR3 has 15 residues. V dropped 0 bases and J dropped 5; count of bases not matched to a gene: 3. In DNA form, the CDR3 reads TGTGCCAGCAGCGTAGGGCGCGGGGGGGACAATGAGCAGTTCTTC. Amino acids: CASSVGRGGDNEQFF. Filled out from reference TRBV9 and TRBJ2-1, the complete variable domain reads DSGVTQTPKHLITATGQRVTLRCSPRSGDLSVYWYQQSLDQGLQFLIQYYNGEERAKGNILERFSAQQFPDLHSELNLSSLELGDSALYFCASSVGRGGDNEQFFGPGTRLTVL.

The rearrangement links TRBV14 to TRBJ1-1, with D possibly matching TRBD1 (5 bases). Deletions cut 4 bases from V and 1 base from J, with 7 bases between. The germline gives CDR1 SGHDN, CDR2 FVKESK. This CDR3 contains 13 residues. In DNA, the CDR3 is TGTGCCAGCAGCCCCCAGGGGAACACTGAAGCTTTCTTT. Translated, it gives CASSPQGNTEAFF.

The gene calls are TRBV29-1 and TRBJ1-1; a possible D gene is TRBD1 (6 bases). The CDR3 runs to 13 residues. Germline V lookup: CDR1 SQVTM, CDR2 ANQGSEA. V lost 1 base and J 4 bases, leaving 10 bases between the germline ends. The CDR3 DNA reads as TGCAGCGTTGAAGCAGGGGCCAGCACTGAAGCTTTCTTT. Its translation: CSVEAGASTEAFF.

To note about this clone: This specimen includes other DNA sequences encoding the same CDR3. The chain couples TRBV6-2 or TRBV6-3 to TRBJ1-1, with D hard to call. V was clipped by 0 bases and J by 5 bases, with 10 bases between them. Germline V gene lookup returns CDR1 MNHEY and CDR2 SVGEGT. The CDR3 consists of 14 residues. The CDR3 region is CASSYSLRGTEAFF. The CDR3 coding sequence is TGTGCCAGCAGTTACTCCCTGCGGGGAACTGAAGCTTTCTTT.

The V gene is TRBV18, the J gene TRBJ1-3; no definite D call. CDR1 and CDR2 from the germline V gene are KGHSH and LQKENI. Trimming took 4 bases from V and 0 from J, leaving 7 bases between them. The CDR3 covers 14 residues. CDR3 nucleotide sequence: TGTGCCAGCTCACTCCCGAGCTCTGGAAACACCATATATTTT. The encoded protein is CASSLPSSGNTIYF.

The V call is TRBV9, the J call TRBJ2-3; 7 positions agree with TRBD2. The CDR3 length is 15 residues. Per germline, CDR1 SGDLS and CDR2 YYNGEE. V lost 3 bases and J lost 2; bases outside the gene matches: 6. The CDR3 reads CASSAAGPITDTQYF. The CDR3 nucleotides read TGTGCCAGCAGCGCAGCGGGGCCTATCACAGATACGCAGTATTTT.

The chain employs TRBV6-5 and TRBJ2-7; 10 bases are shared with TRBD2. With V trimmed by 6 bases and J by 0 bases, 5 bases remained unmatched. The CDR3 consists of 15 residues. From germline, CDR1 is MNHEY and CDR2 SVGAGI. The DNA of the CDR3 is TGTGCCAGCAGCCTTAGCGGGGGGCACTCCTACGAGCAGTACTTC. Translating gives CASSLSGGHSYEQYF.

This chain uses TRBV5-5 with TRBJ1-5, with a possible D match to TRBD1 (5 bases). This CDR3 is built from 16 residues. Per germline, CDR1 SGHKS and CDR2 YYEKEE (reference sequence). V was trimmed by 4 bases and J by 2 bases, leaving 16 bases between them. The CDR3 spells CASSTERQPGNQPQHF. CDR3 coding DNA: TGTGCCAGCAGCACGGAACGACAGCCTGGCAATCAGCCCCAGCATTTT.

The chain links TRBV2 to TRBJ1-5; a possible D gene is TRBD1 (5 bases). Trimming removed 8 bases from V and 4 bases from J, with 21 bases in between. CDR1 is SNHLY, CDR2 FYNNEI, per germline. The CDR3 covers 16 residues. The CDR3 DNA is TGTGCCAGCGGGTCAACGCAGGGAGGATGGAATCAGCCCCAGCATTTT. It encodes CASGSTQGGWNQPQHF.

The chain is built from TRBV5-1 and TRBJ2-3, with TRBD2 matching over 8 bases. Germline assignment: CDR1 SGHRS and CDR2 YFSETQ. The trim removed 3 bases at V and 6 bases at J, leaving 9 bases unmatched. The CDR3 loop spans 15 amino acids. The CDR3 DNA reads TGCGCCAGCAGCTCAAGAGCGGGGGTGGGGGATACGCAGTATTTT. Its protein product is CASSSRAGVGDTQYF.

This clone was picked up one time. The rearrangement uses TRBV6-1 and TRBJ2-7, with 7 bases that match TRBD1. The CDR3 extends over 13 amino acids. The J segment lost 4 bases and the V segment lost 3 bases, leaving 3 bases of the junction unmatched. CDR1 and CDR2 from the germline V gene are MNHNS and SASEGT. CDR3: CASSERQGYEQYF. CDR3 DNA sequence: TGTGCCAGCAGTGAGAGACAGGGATACGAGCAGTACTTC.

The chain combines TRBV5-5 with TRBJ2-3, with D maybe TRBD2 (5 bases). Deletions cut 4 bases from V and 3 bases from J, with 9 bases between. There are 13 residues in the CDR3. Germline CDR1 and CDR2: SGHKS and YYEKEE (reference sequence). CDR3 coding DNA: TGTGCCAGCAGCCCACTAGTGACAGATACGCAGTATTTT. This codes for CASSPLVTDTQYF. The full variable domain, rest sourced from reference TRBV5-5 and TRBJ2-3, is DAGVTQSPTHLIKTRGQQVTLRCSPISGHKSVSWYQQVLGQGPQFIFQYYEKEERGRGNFPDRFSARQFPNYSSELNVNALLLGDSALYLCASSPLVTDTQYFGPGTRLTVL.

This clone was recorded once. V gene TRBV9 combines with J gene TRBJ1-3; D not resolved. Trimming cost V 4 bases and J 0 bases, with 17 bases left between them. The CDR3 runs to 17 residues. Looked up from germline, CDR1 is SGDLS and CDR2 is YYNGEE. In DNA form, the CDR3 reads TGTGCCAGCAGCAAGAGATCAGACATCCGCTCTGGAAACACCATATATTTT. The encoded protein is CASSKRSDIRSGNTIYF.

J is TRBJ1-2 and V is TRBV5-4, with TRBD1 matching 10 bases. V shed 4 bases and J 6 bases; nucleotides not matched to a gene: 3. CDR1 and CDR2 from the germline V gene are SGHNT and YYREEE (reference sequence). This CDR3 spans 13 amino acids. The DNA for the CDR3 is TGTGCCAGCAGCCCCGACAGGGGGCATGGCTACACCTTC. Protein sequence: CASSPDRGHGYTF. The full variable domain, rest sourced from reference TRBV5-4 and TRBJ1-2, is ETGVTQSPTHLIKTRGQQVTLRCSSQSGHNTVSWYQQALGQGPQFIFQYYREEENGRGNFPPRFSGLQFPNYSSELNVNALELDDSALYLCASSPDRGHGYTFGSGTRLTVV.

This clone was recorded only once. This chain uses TRBV3-1 (or the pseudogene TRBV3-2) with TRBJ1-2; 11 positions match TRBD1. The CDR3 is 17 amino acids. Germline-derived CDR1 and CDR2 are LGHDT and YNNKEL (reference sequence). V gave up 0 bases and J gave up 8 bases; unmatched junction bases: 11. DNA of the CDR3: TGTGCCAGCAGCCAAGAGGTCGGAGGACAGGGGGCGACGGGCTACACCTTC. It is translated as CASSQEVGGQGATGYTF.

V and J are TRBV5-4 and TRBJ1-1, with TRBD1 identical over 8 bases. Germline loops: CDR1 SGHNT, CDR2 YYREEE (reference sequence). The CDR3 totals 15 residues. V lost 2 bases and J lost 3; bases outside the gene matches: 6. CDR3: CASSLPGQGYTEAFF. In DNA, the CDR3 is TGTGCCAGCAGCTTACCCGGACAGGGCTACACTGAAGCTTTCTTT. Filled out from reference TRBV5-4 and TRBJ1-1, the complete variable domain reads ETGVTQSPTHLIKTRGQQVTLRCSSQSGHNTVSWYQQALGQGPQFIFQYYREEENGRGNFPPRFSGLQFPNYSSELNVNALELDDSALYLCASSLPGQGYTEAFFGQGTRLTVV.

The V gene is TRBV27, the J gene TRBJ2-7; 9 bases agree with TRBD2. Germline V CDR1 and CDR2: MNHEY, SMNVEV (reference sequence). The CDR3 totals 14 residues. The V gene end was trimmed by 5 bases and the J gene end by 2 bases; junction bases not matched to a gene: 4. The CDR3 DNA reads TGTGCCAGCAGTCCTAGCGGGGCCCCCTACGAGCAGTACTTC. Translating gives CASSPSGAPYEQYF.